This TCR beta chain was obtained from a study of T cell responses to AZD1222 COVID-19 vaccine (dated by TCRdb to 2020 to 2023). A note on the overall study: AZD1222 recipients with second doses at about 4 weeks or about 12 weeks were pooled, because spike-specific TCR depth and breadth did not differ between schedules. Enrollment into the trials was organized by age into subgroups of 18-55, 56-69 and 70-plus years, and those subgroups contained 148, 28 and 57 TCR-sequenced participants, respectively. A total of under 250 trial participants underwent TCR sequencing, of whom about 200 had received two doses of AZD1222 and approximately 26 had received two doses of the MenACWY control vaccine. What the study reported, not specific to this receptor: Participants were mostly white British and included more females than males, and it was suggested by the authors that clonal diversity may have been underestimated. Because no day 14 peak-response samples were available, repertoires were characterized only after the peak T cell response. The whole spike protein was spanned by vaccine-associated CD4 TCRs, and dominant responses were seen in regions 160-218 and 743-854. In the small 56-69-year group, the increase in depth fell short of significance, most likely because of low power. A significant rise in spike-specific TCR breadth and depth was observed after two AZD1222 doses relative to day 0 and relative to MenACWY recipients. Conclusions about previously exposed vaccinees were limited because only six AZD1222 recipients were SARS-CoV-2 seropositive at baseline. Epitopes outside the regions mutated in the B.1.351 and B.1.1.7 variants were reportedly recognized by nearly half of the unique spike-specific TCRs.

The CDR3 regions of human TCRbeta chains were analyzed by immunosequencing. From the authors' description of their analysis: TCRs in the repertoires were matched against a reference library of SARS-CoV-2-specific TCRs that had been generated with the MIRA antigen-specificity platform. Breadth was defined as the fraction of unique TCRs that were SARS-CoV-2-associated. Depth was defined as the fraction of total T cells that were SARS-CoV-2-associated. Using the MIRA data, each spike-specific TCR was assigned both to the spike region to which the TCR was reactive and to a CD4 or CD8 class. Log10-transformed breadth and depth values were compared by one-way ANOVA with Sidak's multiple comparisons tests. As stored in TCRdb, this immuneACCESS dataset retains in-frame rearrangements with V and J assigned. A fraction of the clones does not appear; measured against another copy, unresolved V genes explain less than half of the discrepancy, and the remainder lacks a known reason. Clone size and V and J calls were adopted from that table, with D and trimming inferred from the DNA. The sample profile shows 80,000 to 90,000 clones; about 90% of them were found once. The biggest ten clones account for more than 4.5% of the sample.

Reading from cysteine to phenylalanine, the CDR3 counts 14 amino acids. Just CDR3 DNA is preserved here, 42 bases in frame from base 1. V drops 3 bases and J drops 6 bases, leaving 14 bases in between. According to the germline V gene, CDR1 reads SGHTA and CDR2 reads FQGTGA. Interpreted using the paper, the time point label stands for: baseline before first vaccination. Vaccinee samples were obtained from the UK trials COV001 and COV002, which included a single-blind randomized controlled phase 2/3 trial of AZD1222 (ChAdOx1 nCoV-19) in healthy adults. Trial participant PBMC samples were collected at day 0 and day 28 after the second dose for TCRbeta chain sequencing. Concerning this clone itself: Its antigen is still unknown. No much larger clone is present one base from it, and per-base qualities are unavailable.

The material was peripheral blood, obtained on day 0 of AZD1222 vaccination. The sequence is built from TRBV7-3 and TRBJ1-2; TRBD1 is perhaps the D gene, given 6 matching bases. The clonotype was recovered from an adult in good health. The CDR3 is CASSFFRGEDGYTF. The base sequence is TGTGCCAGCAGCTTCTTCAGGGGCGAGGATGGCTACACCTTC.